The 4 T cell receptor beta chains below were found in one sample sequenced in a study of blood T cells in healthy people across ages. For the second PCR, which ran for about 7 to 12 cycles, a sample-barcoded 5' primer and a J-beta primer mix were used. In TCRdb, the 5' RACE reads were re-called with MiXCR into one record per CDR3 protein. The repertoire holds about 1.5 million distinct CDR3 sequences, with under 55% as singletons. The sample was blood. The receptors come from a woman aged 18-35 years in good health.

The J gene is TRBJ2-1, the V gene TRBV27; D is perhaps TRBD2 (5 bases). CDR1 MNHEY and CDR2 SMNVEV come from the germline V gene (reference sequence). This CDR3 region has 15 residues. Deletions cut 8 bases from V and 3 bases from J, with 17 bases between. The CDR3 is CASRWVFSVYNEQFF. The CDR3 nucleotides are TGTGCCAGCCGATGGGTCTTTAGCGTCTACAATGAGCAGTTCTTC.

CDR3 sequence (DNA): TGTGCCAGCAGTCCCGCAGACGGAGGAAGGGCTGAAGCTTTCTTT. Translating it yields CASSPADGGRAEAFF. The genes are TRBV12-3 or TRBV12-4 and TRBJ1-1; D is unresolved. V was pared by 5 bases and J by 6 bases, with 19 bases between. The CDR3 runs 15 residues.

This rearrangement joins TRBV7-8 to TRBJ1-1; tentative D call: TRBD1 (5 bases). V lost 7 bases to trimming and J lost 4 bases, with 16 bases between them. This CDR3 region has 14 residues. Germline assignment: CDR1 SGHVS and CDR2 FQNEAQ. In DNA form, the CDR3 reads TGTGCCAGCACGGGTGGGGCGCGCAGCACTGAAGCTTTCTTT. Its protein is CASTGGARSTEAFF.

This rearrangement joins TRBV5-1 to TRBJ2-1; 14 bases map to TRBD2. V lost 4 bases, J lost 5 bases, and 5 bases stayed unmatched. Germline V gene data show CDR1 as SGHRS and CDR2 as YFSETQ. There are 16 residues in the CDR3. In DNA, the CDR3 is TGCGCCAGCAGCGTTTGGACTAGCGGGGGGAACAATGAGCAGTTCTTC. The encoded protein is CASSVWTSGGNNEQFF.